Listed here are 24 T cell receptor beta chains from one sample, sequenced in a study of cytomegalovirus exposure and HLA in healthy donors. The PCR contained 60 Vbeta and 13 Jbeta primers. Repertoires were generated with immunoSEQ multiplex PCR, while TCRdb's copy carries only in-frame clones and drops some. Of 250,000 to 300,000 clones in the sample, roughly 81% were seen once. The sequencing input was PBMCs. These receptors were taken from a woman aged 40 to 50 in good health and CMV-seropositive.

V usage is TRBV27 and J usage is TRBJ2-2; 8 nucleotides align to TRBD1. This CDR3 contains 16 residues. The ends lost 5 bases at V and 4 bases at J; junction bases unmatched: 9. Germline V gene sequence: CDR1 MNHEY, CDR2 SMNVEV (reference sequence). CDR3 coding DNA: TGTGCCAGCAGTCCCTCCTGGACAGGGATCACCGGGGAGCTGTTTTTT. As protein: CASSPSWTGITGELFF.

This clone has a single count. The gene calls are TRBV18 and TRBJ1-3; no clear D gene. CDR1 and CDR2 from the germline V gene are KGHSH and LQKENI. Trimming took off 3 bases at V and 0 bases at J, with 12 bases between the two ends. The CDR3 is made up of 16 amino acids. CDR3 DNA sequence: TGTGCCAGCTCACCTTTTACAGTGACCTCTGGAAACACCATATATTTT. Protein sequence: CASSPFTVTSGNTIYF.

V is TRBV6-5 and J is TRBJ2-7; 9 bases line up with TRBD1. The CDR3 totals 15 residues. Trimming at V came to 6 bases and at J to 3 bases, leaving 9 bases not matched to a gene. Germline V lookup: CDR1 MNHEY, CDR2 SVGAGI. CDR3 loop: CASRRSGQGFYEQYF. CDR3 coding DNA: TGTGCCAGCAGGAGGTCAGGACAGGGGTTCTACGAGCAGTACTTC.

This chain joins TRBV6-1 and TRBJ2-7, with 14 bases fitting TRBD2. The germline CDR1 and CDR2 sequences are MNHNS and SASEGT. V gave up 6 bases and J gave up 4 bases; unmatched junction bases: 5. The CDR3 spans 15 residues. For the CDR3, the DNA is TGTGCCAGCAGACTCTGGACTAGCGGGGGGTACGAGCAGTACTTC. Protein sequence: CASRLWTSGGYEQYF.

The chain couples TRBV30 to TRBJ1-2; 8 bases are a match to TRBD1. CDR3 length: 15 residues. Trimming cost V 0 bases and J 0 bases; bases outside gene matches: 3. Germline V gene lookup returns CDR1 GTSNPN and CDR2 SVGIG (reference sequence). As DNA, the CDR3 is TGTGCCTGGAGTGTACAGGGGGTTTCTAACTATGGCTACACCTTC. Translating it yields CAWSVQGVSNYGYTF. Combining the CDR3 with reference TRBV30 and TRBJ1-2 gives the whole variable domain SQTIHQWPATLVQPVGSPLSLECTVEGTSNPNLYWYRQAAGRGLQLLFYSVGIGQISSEVPQNLSASRPQDRQFILSSKKLLLSDSGFYLCAWSVQGVSNYGYTFGSGTRLTVV.

The V gene is TRBV19, the J gene TRBJ2-4, with a tentative D call TRBD1 (6 bases). CDR1 is LNHDA, CDR2 SQIVND, per germline (reference sequence). V dropped 5 bases and J dropped 6 bases, with 11 bases sitting between them. This CDR3 comprises 13 residues. The CDR3 loop reads CASSSDRLNIQYF. In nucleotides, the CDR3 is TGTGCCAGTAGTTCCGACAGGCTAAACATTCAGTACTTC.

The chain couples TRBV2 to TRBJ1-2; D may be TRBD1 (5 bases). This CDR3 region has 14 residues. The germline CDR1 and CDR2 sequences are SNHLY and FYNNEI. V dropped 6 bases and J dropped 4 bases, with 15 bases sitting between them. The CDR3 loop is CASRRPQGLYGYTF. CDR3 bases: TGTGCCAGCAGGAGACCTCAGGGCCTCTATGGCTACACCTTC. Drawing the rest from reference TRBV2 and TRBJ1-2, the complete variable domain is EPEVTQTPSHQVTQMGQEVILRCVPISNHLYFYWYRQILGQKVEFLVSFYNNEISEKSEIFDDQFSVERPDGSNFTLKIRSTKLEDSAMYFCASRRPQGLYGYTFGSGTRLTVV.

The chain employs TRBV7-2 and TRBJ2-7; TRBD2 matches at 7 bases. J lost 6 bases, V lost 0 bases, and 5 bases had no gene match. Germline-derived CDR1 and CDR2 are SGHTA and FQGNSA. This CDR3 has 14 residues. CDR3 sequence: CASSLAGGPGEQYF. Written as DNA, the CDR3 is TGTGCCAGCAGCTTAGCGGGAGGGCCAGGCGAGCAGTACTTC. Complete variable domain (other parts from reference TRBV7-2 and TRBJ2-7): GAGVSQSPSNKVTEKGKDVELRCDPISGHTALYWYRQSLGQGLEFLIYFQGNSAPDKSGLPSDRFSAERTGGSVSTLTIQRTQQEDSAVYLCASSLAGGPGEQYFGPGTRLTVT.

CDR3 amino acids: CASSQTVGVRGGYTF. The DNA for the CDR3 is TGTGCCAGCAGCCAGACGGTTGGGGTCAGAGGGGGCTACACCTTC. The V gene is TRBV6-5, the J gene TRBJ1-2; D gene unclear. V was pared by 6 bases and J by 8 bases, with 22 bases between. The CDR3 loop spans 15 amino acids. Germline-derived CDR1 and CDR2 are MNHEY and SVGAGI.

Concerning this clone: Different DNA sequences within this sample yield the same CDR3. CDR3 region: CAWRGQGNQPQHF. DNA of the CDR3: TGTGCCTGGAGGGGACAGGGTAATCAGCCCCAGCATTTT. The chain has TRBV30 and TRBJ1-5, with 9 positions matching TRBD1. The trim removed 3 bases at V and 4 bases at J, leaving 1 base unmatched. The CDR3 is 13 residues long. CDR1 GTSNPN and CDR2 SVGIG come from the germline V gene (reference sequence).

The chain joins TRBV4-2 to TRBJ2-7; 10 bases fit TRBD1. CDR1 LGHNA and CDR2 YNFKEQ come from the germline V gene. The V segment lost 3 bases and the J segment 4 bases; nucleotides outside the gene matches: 6. This CDR3 comprises 15 residues. The chain's CDR3 is CASSHPGTGVYEQYF. The CDR3 DNA follows: TGTGCCAGCAGCCACCCCGGGACAGGGGTTTACGAGCAGTACTTC.

The V call is TRBV5-3, the J call TRBJ2-1, with TRBD2 as a possible D gene (6 bases). TRBV5-3 is an open reading frame whose function is uncertain. CDR3 length equals 15 residues. Trimming stripped 2 bases from V and 2 bases from J, with 11 bases between. The CDR3 here is CARSFPSVAYNEQFF. The CDR3 coding sequence is TGTGCCAGAAGCTTCCCTAGCGTGGCCTACAATGAGCAGTTCTTC.

This rearrangement joins TRBV6-1 to TRBJ2-1, with a tentative D call TRBD2 (7 bases). The germline gives CDR1 MNHNS, CDR2 SASEGT. Trimming stripped 4 bases from V and 9 bases from J, with 16 bases between. This CDR3 region has 14 residues. CDR3 sequence reads: CASSGSGGGREQFF. The CDR3 DNA sequence: TGTGCCAGCAGTGGGAGTGGGGGGGGGCGTGAGCAGTTCTTC.

CDR3: CASSDRQGLTDTQYF. DNA for the CDR3: TGTGCCAGCAGTGATAGACAGGGGCTCACAGATACGCAGTATTTT. The rearrangement joins TRBV25-1 to TRBJ2-3; 8 bases line up with TRBD1. V dropped 3 bases and J dropped 2; count of bases not matched to a gene: 4. The CDR3 sequence is 15 residues long. The germline CDR1 and CDR2 sequences are MGHDK and SYGVNS.

The CDR3 DNA is TGTGCCAGTAGTATCGGTCTACTATTCCGCTCTGGGGCCAACGTCCTGACTTTC. Its protein product is CASSIGLLFRSGANVLTF. The chain combines TRBV19 with TRBJ2-6; no definite D call. Trimming took off 3 bases at V and 0 bases at J, with 15 bases between the two ends. The CDR3 sequence is 18 residues long. Germline V gives CDR1 LNHDA, CDR2 SQIVND (reference sequence).

The rearrangement uses TRBV7-6 and TRBJ1-1; D not resolved. CDR3 size: 14 residues. Between the trimmed V and J ends, which lost 7 bases and 0 bases, there was a span of 12 bases. Germline V lookup: CDR1 SGHVS, CDR2 FNYEAQ. This chain's CDR3 is CASTPSQLNTEAFF. CDR3 DNA: TGTGCCAGCACCCCCTCCCAGTTGAACACTGAAGCTTTCTTT.

The genes are TRBV7-9 and TRBJ1-4, with 9 bases that match TRBD1. Unmatched junction bases numbered 2, after V lost 1 base and J lost 5 bases. The CDR3 length is 15 residues. Germline CDR1 SEHNR, CDR2 FQNEAQ (reference sequence). CDR3 loop: CASSLEGTGNEKLFF. As DNA, the CDR3 is TGTGCCAGCAGCTTAGAGGGGACAGGGAATGAAAAACTGTTTTTT.

The sample holds a few counts of this clone. The chain combines TRBV2 with TRBJ2-1, with 8 nucleotides matching TRBD1. The CDR3 length is 15 residues. CDR1 and CDR2 (germline): SNHLY, FYNNEI. Trimming at V came to 1 base and at J to 4 bases, leaving 3 bases not matched to a gene. This chain's CDR3 is CASSEDRGSYNEQFF. In DNA, the CDR3 is TGTGCCAGCAGTGAAGACAGGGGGAGTTACAATGAGCAGTTCTTC.

The V and J genes are TRBV15 and TRBJ1-6; unclear D gene. Germline V gives CDR1 LNHNV, CDR2 YYDKDF (reference sequence). This CDR3 is 18 amino acids long. V was clipped by 4 bases and J by 0 bases, with 16 bases between them. CDR3 in amino acids: CATSTTMDGSSYNSPLHF. The CDR3, as DNA: TGTGCCACCAGCACGACGATGGACGGGAGCTCCTATAATTCACCCCTCCACTTT.

This clone has a single count. Here the CDR3 reads CASSQDRANEKLFF. The CDR3 DNA sequence: TGTGCCAGCAGCCAGGACAGGGCGAATGAAAAACTGTTTTTT. The V call is TRBV11-1, the J call TRBJ1-4; the match to TRBD1 covers 8 bases. CDR1 is SGHAT and CDR2 is FQDESV in the germline V gene (reference sequence). CDR3 length: 14 residues. Trimming at V came to 5 bases and at J to 5 bases, leaving 4 bases not matched to a gene.

The chain has TRBV10-3 and TRBJ2-3; D uncertain. This CDR3 comprises 16 residues. Germline CDR1 and CDR2: ENHRY and SYGVKD. V was pared by 8 bases and J by 1 base, with 19 bases between. CDR3 sequence: CAIATGRSLRTDTQYF. The CDR3 DNA sequence: TGTGCCATCGCCACGGGTCGTTCACTCCGCACAGATACGCAGTATTTT.

V usage is TRBV30 and J usage is TRBJ2-7; D possibly corresponds to TRBD1 (5 bases). The V gene's germline CDR1 is GTSNPN and CDR2 SVGIG (reference sequence). Trimming left V 5 bases short and J 3 bases short, with 8 bases between. This CDR3 comprises 11 residues. The CDR3 DNA sequence: TGTGCCTGGGTTACAGGCTACGAGCAGTACTTC. Residues: CAWVTGYEQYF.

This rearrangement joins TRBV5-6 to TRBJ2-1; 14 bases map to TRBD2. The CDR3 has 16 amino acids. CDR1 and CDR2 from the germline V gene are SGHDT and YYEEEE. V was clipped by 6 bases and J by 5 bases; unmatched bases: 7. CDR3 bases: TGTGCCAGCACCTCTCGACTAGCGGGAGGGCACAATGAGCAGTTCTTC. It yields the protein CASTSRLAGGHNEQFF.

The chain employs TRBV15 and TRBJ1-5, with 8 bases that match TRBD1. Trimming cost V 3 bases and J 2 bases; bases outside gene matches: 9. The CDR3 spans 17 residues. The V gene's germline CDR1 is LNHNV and CDR2 YYDKDF (reference sequence). Here the CDR3 reads CATSRVSGGRGNQPQHF. CDR3 in DNA: TGTGCCACCAGCAGGGTGTCAGGGGGCAGAGGCAATCAGCCCCAGCATTTT.